This T cell receptor beta chain was profiled in a study of blood T cell repertoires in COVID-19 (dated by TCRdb to 2018 to 2021). Describing the broader study: Samples from collaborators originated in the United States, Italy and Spain and spanned both the acute and convalescent phases of COVID-19. The prospective study material was composed of cDNA or gDNA derived from T cells, B-cell-depleted T cells, or PBMCs. Subjects who had been exposed to COVID-19, were actively infected with it, or had recovered from it provided the deeply sampled blood TCRbeta repertoires that made up the dataset. A freely available public database, intended as a resource for researchers studying the immune response to SARS-CoV-2, is where the repertoires were released. Samples were obtained from the ongoing ImmuneRACE study (first 160 participants) and from some 1,300 subjects provided by 6 global collaborators. Nearly every sample came with metadata listing a de-identified subject ID, COVID-19 status, age in years and sex. Where HLA class I and class II types were available, the types were taken from metadata supplied by the sample provider, not from assay-based typing. Here is what the overall study found, with its caveats: The amount of clinical and demographic metadata varied by source and participant and was provided uncurated.

Participants in the prospective study were enrolled through a virtual design, were aged about 18 to 90 years, and lived in some 24 United States geographic areas. In the prospective study, participants were assigned to cohorts based on the clinical history participants reported in a screening survey and a study questionnaire. In the prospective study, whole blood, serum and a nasopharyngeal or oropharyngeal swab were collected from each participant by mobile phlebotomists. Additional blood draws and questionnaires over an approximately two-month period could optionally be provided by prospective study participants. Before DNA extraction, blood samples from the prospective study were shipped at room temperature or frozen. The germline V gene (reference sequence) gives CDR1 as SEHNR and CDR2 as FQNEAQ. Cut back by 5 bases and 0 bases, the V and J ends lie 7 bases apart. The CDR3 covers 13 residues, taking in both the cysteine and the phenylalanine. The only DNA kept is the CDR3, 39 bases in frame from the first base.

The immunoSEQ Assay, a bias-controlled multiplex PCR, was used to amplify TCRbeta CDR3 regions from genomic DNA. Turning to the authors' computational methods: The number of nucleated cells in each sample was estimated by amplification of reference gene primers within the assay. To quantify the absolute abundance of each unique TCRbeta CDR3 rearrangement, sequence reads were collapsed and filtered. For each sample, productive Simpson clonality was calculated as the square root of Simpson's diversity index across productive rearrangements. TCRdb took over this immuneACCESS table, retaining in-frame rearrangements with V and J assigned. Such tables are incomplete; in checked studies, under half of the missing clones stem from an unresolved V gene, and the remainder is unexplained. D and trimming come from the DNA, and the V and J calls and clone size come from that table. The sample table records 200,000 to 250,000 clones; approximately 90% of these occur just once. Less than 4.5% of the sample belongs to the ten largest clones.

This clone has only one observation. The clone's antigen remains unknown. There are no base qualities to consult, and no much larger clone falls within one base. Sample: PBMCs or T cells enriched from blood (not recorded which). This receptor was obtained from a woman aged 40 to 50 with acute COVID-19. Recombination linked TRBV7-9 to TRBJ1-1; the D gene remains uncertain. The nucleotide sequence reads as follows: TGTGCCAGCAGCGATACTGTGAACACTGAAGCTTTCTTT. Translation gives CASSDTVNTEAFF.